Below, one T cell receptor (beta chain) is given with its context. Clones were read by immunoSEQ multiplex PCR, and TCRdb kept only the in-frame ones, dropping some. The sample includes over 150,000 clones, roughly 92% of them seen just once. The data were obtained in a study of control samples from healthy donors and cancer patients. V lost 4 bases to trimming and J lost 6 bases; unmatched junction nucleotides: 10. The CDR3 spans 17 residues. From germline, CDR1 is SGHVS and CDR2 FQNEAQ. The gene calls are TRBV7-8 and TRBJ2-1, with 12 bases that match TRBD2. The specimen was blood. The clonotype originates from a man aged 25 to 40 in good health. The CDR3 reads CASSWGEGLAGSNEQFF. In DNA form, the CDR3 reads TGTGCCAGCAGCTGGGGGGAGGGACTAGCGGGTTCCAATGAGCAGTTCTTC. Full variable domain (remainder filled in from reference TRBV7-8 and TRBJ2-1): GAGVSQSPRYKVAKRGQDVALRCDPISGHVSLFWYQQALGQGPEFLTYFQNEAQLDKSGLPSDRFFAERPEGSVSTLKIQRTQQEDSAVYLCASSWGEGLAGSNEQFFGPGTRLTVL.